This TCR beta chain appears in the sequencing data of a study of OX40 agonist ivuxolimab in advanced cancers. In terms of the full investigation: Ivuxolimab was a fully human IgG2 agonistic monoclonal antibody targeting the costimulatory receptor OX40 (CD134). Of the roughly 51 patients in dose escalation, about 20 had hepatocellular carcinoma, approximately 15 had melanoma, 9 had renal cell carcinoma and 9 had head and neck cancer. Prior anti-PD-1, anti-PD-L1 or anti-CTLA-4 therapy was permitted, and 30% to 50% of dose-escalation patients had received checkpoint inhibitors. The paper covers the monotherapy dose-escalation part of the phase I ivuxolimab trial, which included N of about 50 patients. Intravenous ivuxolimab was administered to patients every 2 weeks at six dose levels: 0.01, 0.1, 0.3, 1.5, 3 and 10 mg/kg. Partial responses occurred in three dose-escalation patients, of whom one had hepatocellular carcinoma and two had cutaneous melanoma. The purpose of peripheral TCRbeta sequencing was to test whether ivuxolimab changed TCR sequence diversity and led to clonal T-cell expansion. The dose-escalation cohort was roughly 87% male with a mean age of approximately 60 years, ranging from roughly 23 to 90.

Overall results and qualifications from the work: At doses of 0.1 to 3.0 mg/kg, clonal expansion of both CD4+ and CD8+ blood T cells was observed from baseline to week 6. After ivuxolimab, expanded clones were on average more numerous among CD8+ T cells than among CD4+ T cells. Low levels of normalized T-cell clonal expansion were also shown by some nonresponding patients. The antigen specificity of the clonally expanded peripheral T cells was not determined. Partial responders in the 0.1-3.0 mg/kg groups had among the lowest normalized peripheral clonal expansion, especially among CD8+ T cells.

The junction shows trimming of 4 bases on V and 0 bases on J, plus 4 bases between the germline ends. CDR1 is given as WSHSY and CDR2 as SAAADI, both from the germline V gene. The CDR3 sequence holds 13 residues, the cysteine and phenylalanine included. Of the read, only the CDR3 DNA is kept; its 39 bases are in frame from base 1. For sequencing of the TCRbeta CDR3 region, genomic DNA was extracted from the sorted cells. The immunoSEQ Assay was used for sequencing of TCRbeta CDR3 regions. In its TCRdb copy, this immuneACCESS table keeps in-frame sequences only and misses some clones. Where compared with another copy, unresolved V genes explain less than half of these, and the others have no known cause. The sample records 46,000 or so clones, 77% of which are singletons. 2% to 3% of the sample is in the top ten clones. Patients with autoimmune disease history or receiving systemic immunosuppression were excluded from the trial. In every dose cohort, peripheral blood was drawn for TCR sequencing at baseline, cycle 4 day 1, and cycle 7 day 1. Samples were obtained from an open-label, multicenter, first-in-human phase I dose-escalation trial of ivuxolimab. Adults with locally advanced or metastatic melanoma, renal cell, hepatocellular, or head and neck squamous cell carcinoma were enrolled in the trial. Before TCR sequencing, CD4+ and CD8+ T cells were separately sorted from peripheral blood.

In its sample, this clone was seen a few times. The antigen this receptor binds is unknown. No qualities accompany the bases; no much larger clone lies one base away. Material: CD4+ or CD8+ T cells sorted from blood, obtained in a trial of the OX40 agonist ivuxolimab. The receptor comes from an adult with an advanced solid tumor such as melanoma, head and neck, liver or kidney cancer. Here the chain combines TRBV10-2 and TRBJ2-4; no confident D gene assignment can be made. The DNA sequence follows: TGCGCCAGCAGTGGGGCAGCCAAAAACATTCAGTACTTC. This gives the protein CASSGAAKNIQYF.